A selection of T cell receptor beta chains follows, all from one sample in a study of lymphopenia after photon versus proton radiotherapy. Sequencing was performed with immunoSEQ multiplex PCR; in TCRdb, only in-frame clones are kept and a portion is missing. The table shows about 39,000 clones, with about 94% occurring only once. The sample was peripheral blood, taken from a patient treated with photon-based radiotherapy. The receptors derive from a man in his 60s with cholangiocarcinoma. CDR3s include the opening cysteine and the closing phenylalanine or tryptophan. The D gene is left open where the match is weak. Size values are once, few and many counts, or a class for expanded clones, and some rows have none.

v_gene	j_gene	d_gene	abundance	CDR3aa	CDR3nt
TRBV5-1	TRBJ2-2	TRBD1	NA	CASSFLQGDTGELFF	TGCGCCAGCAGCTTTTTACAGGGGGACACCGGGGAGCTGTTTTTT
TRBV5-1	TRBJ2-2	NA	few	CASSSTRGRGELFF	TGCGCCAGCAGCTCGACCAGGGGACGCGGGGAGCTGTTTTTT
TRBV27	TRBJ2-3	TRBD1	once	CASSFRDRDPDTQYF	TGTGCCAGCAGTTTCCGGGACAGGGACCCAGATACGCAGTATTTT
TRBV4-2	TRBJ2-1	TRBD2	NA	CASSPAASGSWDEQFF	TGTGCCAGCAGCCCGGCGGCTAGCGGGAGTTGGGATGAGCAGTTCTTC
TRBV6-5	TRBJ2-7	NA	NA	CASSYSPSRQYF	TGTGCCAGCAGTTACTCCCCGTCTCGGCAGTACTTC
TRBV2	TRBJ2-1	TRBD2	NA	CASNQAGVGDEQFF	TGTGCCAGCAATCAAGCGGGAGTTGGTGATGAGCAGTTCTTC
TRBV27	TRBJ2-5	NA	NA	CASSSRSGATNQETQYF	TGTGCCAGCAGTTCCAGGTCGGGGGCCACAAACCAAGAGACCCAGTACTTC
TRBV5-1	TRBJ2-7	TRBD2	NA	CASSLVAGYYEQYF	TGCGCCAGCAGCTTGGTAGCGGGATACTACGAGCAGTACTTC
TRBV7-6	TRBJ2-1	NA	once	CASSLASNEQFF	TGTGCCAGCAGCTTAGCTTCGAATGAGCAGTTCTTC
TRBV18	TRBJ1-6	NA	NA	CASSSYEGYNSPLHF	TGTGCCAGCTCATCCTACGAAGGTTATAATTCACCCCTCCACTTT
TRBV18	TRBJ2-5	TRBD2	NA	CASSPGTSGQETQYF	TGTGCCAGCTCCCCTGGGACTAGCGGCCAAGAGACCCAGTACTTC
TRBV2	TRBJ2-5	TRBD2	NA	CASSDPGGSLETQYF	TGTGCCAGCAGTGATCCGGGGGGATCGTTGGAGACCCAGTACTTC
TRBV6-6	TRBJ2-7	TRBD2	once	CASTGGGTYEQYF	TGTGCCAGCACTGGGGGAGGGACCTACGAGCAGTACTTC
TRBV14	TRBJ2-5	NA	NA	CASSRNIQETQYF	TGTGCCAGCAGCCGAAACATCCAAGAGACCCAGTACTTC
TRBV7-9	TRBJ2-1	NA	NA	CASSTSSREQFF	TGTGCCAGCAGCACTAGCAGTCGTGAGCAGTTCTTC
TRBV5-5	TRBJ2-1	TRBD2	NA	CASSNFLSLAGVGQFF	TGTGCCAGCAGCAATTTTCTTTCACTAGCGGGAGTTGGACAGTTCTTC
TRBV18	TRBJ2-5	NA	NA	CASSPDSGPSQETQYF	TGTGCCAGCTCACCGGACTCGGGCCCGAGTCAAGAGACCCAGTACTTC
TRBV14	TRBJ2-5	TRBD1	NA	CASSQVRTGILETQYF	TGTGCCAGCAGCCAAGTCCGGACAGGGATATTGGAGACCCAGTACTTC
TRBV5-1	TRBJ2-7	NA	NA	CASSLVWGEYEQYF	TGCGCCAGCAGCTTGGTTTGGGGAGAATACGAGCAGTACTTC
TRBV5-2	TRBJ1-2	NA	NA	CASNQHRVRKTYGYTF	TGTGCCAGCAACCAGCATCGAGTACGAAAGACCTATGGCTACACCTTC
TRBV5-1	TRBJ1-1	TRBD1	once	CASSPDRGLAFF	TGCGCCAGCAGCCCCGACAGGGGGTTAGCTTTCTTT
TRBV18	TRBJ2-1	NA	NA	CASSPNHEQFF	TGTGCCAGCTCACCAAACCATGAGCAGTTCTTC
TRBV4-2	TRBJ2-1	NA	once	CASSQARTRPYNEQFF	TGTGCCAGCAGCCAAGCGAGGACTCGACCCTACAATGAGCAGTTCTTC
TRBV2	TRBJ1-6	TRBD1	NA	CASSDYRGDSPLHF	TGTGCCAGCAGTGATTACAGGGGGGATTCACCCCTCCACTTT
TRBV6-5	TRBJ2-6	NA	NA	CASSYFWGTGANVLTF	TGTGCCAGCAGTTACTTCTGGGGGACAGGGGCCAACGTCCTGACTTTC
TRBV2	TRBJ1-5	TRBD1	once	CASGRPGQSNQPQHF	TGTGCCAGCGGGAGACCGGGACAGAGTAATCAGCCCCAGCATTTT
TRBV4-3	TRBJ2-1	TRBD2	once	CASSQILAGFYNEQFF	TGCGCCAGCAGCCAAATACTAGCGGGGTTCTACAATGAGCAGTTCTTC
TRBV7-9	TRBJ1-2	NA	NA	CASSFGQTRGYTF	TGTGCCAGCAGCTTTGGGCAGACTAGGGGCTACACCTTC
TRBV7-7	TRBJ2-2	NA	NA	CASSLARNTGELFF	TGTGCCAGCAGCTTAGCTCGAAACACCGGGGAGCTGTTTTTT
TRBV7-3	TRBJ2-3	TRBD1	NA	CASSLTGQADTQYF	TGTGCCAGCAGCTTAACCGGACAGGCAGATACGCAGTATTTT
TRBV6-6	TRBJ1-4	NA	NA	CASSSEGWEKLFF	TGTGCCAGCAGTTCAGAAGGCTGGGAAAAACTGTTTTTT
TRBV10-3	TRBJ2-7	TRBD1	once	CAITDITTGDEQYF	TGTGCCATCACCGATATTACTACAGGGGACGAGCAGTACTTC
TRBV7-3	TRBJ2-2	NA	NA	CASSLDDTGELFF	TGTGCCAGCAGCTTGGACGACACCGGGGAGCTGTTTTTT
TRBV2	TRBJ2-7	NA	NA	CASSDWDITYEQYF	TGTGCCAGCAGCGACTGGGACATCACCTACGAGCAGTACTTC
TRBV7-8	TRBJ1-1	NA	NA	CASSLAQVGGALYTEAFF	TGTGCCAGCAGCTTAGCGCAGGTCGGGGGTGCCCTTTACACTGAAGCTTTCTTT
TRBV5-8	TRBJ1-4	TRBD1	NA	CASSQGQGGEKLFF	TGTGCCAGCAGCCAAGGACAGGGTGGCGAAAAACTGTTTTTT
TRBV5-1	TRBJ2-7	NA	NA	CASSLGLGLSYEQYF	TGCGCCAGCAGCTTGGGCCTGGGACTGTCCTACGAGCAGTACTTC
TRBV29-1	TRBJ1-4	TRBD1	once	CSVVRQGAGGLFF	TGCAGCGTCGTCCGACAGGGGGCAGGGGGCCTGTTTTTT
TRBV7-9	TRBJ1-4	NA	once	CASSLGQGPPRTLFF	TGTGCCAGCAGCTTAGGACAAGGACCCCCTAGAACACTGTTTTTT